Listed here are 24 T cell receptor beta chains from one sample, sequenced in a study of blood T cell repertoires in COVID-19. Sequenced by immunoSEQ multiplex PCR; TCRdb stores in-frame clones only, minus some. This sample has around 50,000 clones, with approximately 90% found just once. The sample taken for sequencing was peripheral blood. All receptors come from a man in his fifties with active COVID-19.

The V and J genes are TRBV6-6 and TRBJ1-6; 7 bases line up with TRBD1. CDR3 size: 14 residues. The junction had 6 bases not matched to a gene; V was cut back by 2 bases and J by 11 bases. CDR1 and CDR2 from the germline V gene are MNHNY and SVGAGI (reference sequence). The CDR3 DNA reads TGTGCCAGCAGTTACCGGGCAGGGGGGACACCCCTCCACTTT. Its protein is CASSYRAGGTPLHF.

The rearrangement uses TRBV27 and TRBJ1-1; no clear D gene. Germline lookup yields CDR1 MNHEY and CDR2 SMNVEV (reference sequence). The CDR3 has 15 residues. V was cut by 1 base and J by 2 bases, with 11 bases left in between. The CDR3 is CASSLLGGINTEAFF. Written as DNA, the CDR3 is TGTGCCAGCAGTTTATTGGGCGGGATCAACACTGAAGCTTTCTTT.

The chain uses TRBV20-1 and TRBJ2-2, with 8 bases matching TRBD2. The J segment lost 6 bases and the V segment lost 3 bases, leaving 6 bases of the junction unmatched. The CDR3 extends over 14 amino acids. Germline loops: CDR1 DFQATT, CDR2 SNEGSKA (reference sequence). CDR3: CSASGAGGPGELFF. DNA of the CDR3: TGCAGTGCTAGTGGGGCGGGAGGTCCCGGGGAGCTGTTTTTT.

This clone has only one observation. The chain employs TRBV19 and TRBJ2-7, with 7 bases that match TRBD2. The CDR3 totals 13 residues. CDR1 and CDR2 from the germline V gene are LNHDA and SQIVND (reference sequence). The V and J ends lost 1 base and 4 bases, in that order; junction bases with no gene match: 1. CDR3 bases: TGTGCCAGTAGTATAGCGGGAGGATACGAGCAGTACTTC. Translation: CASSIAGGYEQYF.

This clone was observed a handful of times. The chain couples TRBV19 to TRBJ2-5; 12 bases are shared with TRBD2. The trim removed 4 bases at V and 3 bases at J, leaving 3 bases unmatched. This CDR3 has 15 amino acids. Germline-derived CDR1 and CDR2 are LNHDA and SQIVND (reference sequence). Written as DNA, the CDR3 is TGTGCCAGTAGTAGACTAGCGGGAGCGGAAGAGACCCAGTACTTC. This encodes CASSRLAGAEETQYF.

This rearrangement joins TRBV5-1 to TRBJ2-7, with TRBD2 identical over 7 bases. CDR1 is SGHRS and CDR2 is YFSETQ in the germline V gene. This CDR3 spans 16 amino acids. With 0 bases clipped from V and 2 bases from J, the junction kept 8 bases outside the gene matches. CDR3 DNA sequence: TGCGCCAGCAGCTTGGCCCCTGGCCTAGCGGCCTACGAGCAGTACTTC. It specifies CASSLAPGLAAYEQYF.

J is TRBJ1-1 and V is TRBV6-2 or TRBV6-3; 7 bases align to TRBD1. CDR1 MNHEY and CDR2 SVGEGT come from the germline V gene. J lost 5 bases, V lost 6 bases, and 9 bases had no gene match. The CDR3 contains 14 residues. CDR3 sequence (DNA): TGTGCCAGCAGCCCTGCCCCAGGGGGTACTGAAGCTTTCTTT. Protein sequence: CASSPAPGGTEAFF.

Regarding this clone: The sample holds other DNA sequences that translate to the same CDR3. The V gene is TRBV5-1, the J gene TRBJ2-3, with D possibly matching TRBD1 (6 bases). CDR3 size: 15 residues. V was shortened by 4 bases and J by 0 bases, with 12 bases between the two germline ends. Germline V gives CDR1 SGHRS, CDR2 YFSETQ. Here the CDR3 reads CASSGGQTSTDTQYF. CDR3 in DNA: TGCGCCAGCAGCGGAGGACAGACTAGCACAGATACGCAGTATTTT.

This clone has a single count. The chain is built from TRBV28 and TRBJ1-2; TRBD1 might be the D (5 bases). In germline, CDR1 is MDHEN, CDR2 SYDVKM. The CDR3 consists of 15 residues. Trimming cost V 5 bases and J 1 base, with 14 bases left between them. The CDR3 DNA sequence: TGTGCCAGCAGTAACGGGGGACGAGTTAACTATGGCTACACCTTC. Protein: CASSNGGRVNYGYTF.

This clone appeared a few times. This chain connects TRBV6-5 to TRBJ1-5, with 7 bases that match TRBD1. The germline CDR1 and CDR2 sequences are MNHEY and SVGAGI. CDR3 length: 15 amino acids. V lost 6 bases to trimming and J lost 3 bases; unmatched junction nucleotides: 8. In DNA, the CDR3 is TGTGCCAGCAGACCAGACAGGGCAAACAATCAGCCCCAGCATTTT. Its protein is CASRPDRANNQPQHF.

The gene calls are TRBV19 and TRBJ2-3; TRBD1 matches 8 bases. The CDR3 runs 13 residues. Trimming at V came to 3 bases and at J to 7 bases, leaving 3 bases not matched to a gene. Germline lookup yields CDR1 LNHDA and CDR2 SQIVND (reference sequence). CDR3 DNA: TGTGCCAGTAGTATCCAGGGGGCCTATACGCAGTATTTT. Its protein is CASSIQGAYTQYF.

The genes are TRBV4-3 and TRBJ2-6; TRBD1 might be the D (5 bases). This CDR3 contains 18 residues. Germline lookup yields CDR1 LGHNA and CDR2 YSLEER. Trimming took off 0 bases at V and 0 bases at J, with 12 bases between the two ends. The CDR3, as DNA: TGCGCCAGCAGCCAAGAAGGCAGGGTAGTCTCTGGGGCCAACGTCCTGACTTTC. Translated: CASSQEGRVVSGANVLTF.

The rearrangement joins TRBV5-6 to TRBJ1-3; perhaps TRBD1 as D (6 bases). The CDR3 runs 16 residues. The V gene lost 3 bases and the J gene lost 0 bases, with 13 bases spanning the gap. In germline, CDR1 is SGHDT, CDR2 YYEEEE. This CDR3 reads CASSSDSASSGNTIYF. The CDR3 DNA reads TGTGCCAGCAGCTCGGACAGTGCAAGCTCTGGAAACACCATATATTTT.

The CDR3 loop is CAWSIARNTGELFF. CDR3 nucleotides: TGTGCCTGGAGTATCGCTAGGAACACCGGGGAGCTGTTTTTT. The rearrangement links TRBV30 to TRBJ2-2, with unresolved D. Germline-derived CDR1 and CDR2 are GTSNPN and SVGIG (reference sequence). Trimming cost V 2 bases and J 1 base, with 8 bases left between them. This CDR3 is built from 14 residues.

This chain uses TRBV5-1 with TRBJ2-7; weak D call: TRBD2 (7 bases). CDR1 is SGHRS, CDR2 YFSETQ, per germline. The CDR3 is 14 amino acids. V lost 4 bases and J 10 bases, leaving 21 bases between the germline ends. CDR3 protein: CASSQREGGASQYF. CDR3 in DNA: TGCGCCAGCAGCCAGAGGGAGGGGGGTGCGAGTCAGTACTTC.

The chain couples TRBV24-1 to TRBJ2-1; 14 bases are shared with TRBD2. Unmatched junction bases numbered 5, after V lost 4 bases and J lost 7 bases. Germline CDR1 reads KGHDR; CDR2 reads SFDVKD. The CDR3 is 16 amino acids. CDR3: CATSDRTSGRKNEQFF. For the CDR3, the DNA is TGTGCCACCAGTGACCGGACTAGCGGGAGGAAAAATGAGCAGTTCTTC.

The chain couples TRBV11-2 to TRBJ2-3; TRBD2 aligns across 9 bases. The CDR3 covers 17 residues. J was trimmed by 2 bases and V by 5 bases; bases with no gene match: 11. The germline V gene has CDR1 SGHAT and CDR2 FQNNGV. Here the CDR3 DNA reads TGTGCCAGCAGCAAATCGTCGACTAGCGGATTCACAGATACGCAGTATTTT. Translating it yields CASSKSSTSGFTDTQYF.

This clone has only one observation. The J gene is TRBJ1-2, the V gene TRBV2, with TRBD1 matching 9 bases. The germline CDR1 and CDR2 sequences are SNHLY and FYNNEI. The ends lost 6 bases at V and 3 bases at J; junction bases unmatched: 5. The CDR3 is 14 amino acids. CDR3 region: CASRPGTGYYGYTF. CDR3 coding DNA: TGTGCCAGCAGACCAGGGACAGGGTACTATGGCTACACCTTC.

V is TRBV21-1 and J is TRBJ2-3; the D call TRBD2 from the table was never checked on the DNA. TRBV21-1 is shown as a pseudogene. The CDR3 spans 18 residues. The CDR3, as DNA: TGTGCCAGCAGCAAAGCCAGGGGTAGCGGGGCACACACAGATACGCAGTATTTT. This encodes CASSKARGSGAHTDTQYF.

The CDR3 DNA reads as TGTGCCAGCAGCCAAGCCGGAGGACCTAGCGGTGAGATCGATGAGCAGTTCTTC. Translation: CASSQAGGPSGEIDEQFF. V usage is TRBV14 and J usage is TRBJ2-1; 7 bases are shared with TRBD2. V shed 1 base and J 8 bases; nucleotides not matched to a gene: 17. Germline V gives CDR1 SGHDN, CDR2 FVKESK. The CDR3 spans 18 residues.

This sequence joins TRBV5-6 and TRBJ2-7, with 9 bases identical to TRBD1. Looked up from germline, CDR1 is SGHDT and CDR2 is YYEEEE. The CDR3 consists of 14 residues. The ends lost 3 bases at V and 4 bases at J; junction bases unmatched: 5. This chain's CDR3 is CASSSEGQGYEQYF. In DNA, the CDR3 is TGTGCCAGCAGCTCCGAGGGACAGGGATACGAGCAGTACTTC. The whole variable domain, remainder taken from reference TRBV5-6 and TRBJ2-7, is DAGVTQSPTHLIKTRGQQVTLRCSPKSGHDTVSWYQQALGQGPQFIFQYYEEEERQRGNFPDRFSGHQFPNYSSELNVNALLLGDSALYLCASSSEGQGYEQYFGPGTRLTVT.

This sequence joins TRBV27 and TRBJ1-2, with TRBD1 matching over 7 bases. The germline gives CDR1 MNHEY, CDR2 SMNVEV (reference sequence). Trimming cost V 8 bases and J 4 bases; bases outside gene matches: 10. This CDR3 contains 14 residues. CDR3 sequence: CASSTGRPLYGYTF. Written as DNA, the CDR3 is TGTGCCAGCTCGACAGGGCGCCCACTCTATGGCTACACCTTC.

The gene calls are TRBV5-8 and TRBJ2-3; the D is unclear. This CDR3 has 15 amino acids. CDR1 SGHTS and CDR2 YDEGEE come from the germline V gene. The V end lost 0 bases, the J end lost 0 bases, and 8 bases lay between the germline ends. The CDR3 region is CASSLEQISTDTQYF. CDR3 DNA: TGTGCCAGCAGCTTGGAACAGATTAGCACAGATACGCAGTATTTT.

The chain is built from TRBV29-1 and TRBJ1-4, with 8 nucleotides matching TRBD1. Germline CDR1 reads SQVTM; CDR2 reads ANQGSEA. CDR3 length equals 13 residues. The junction had 9 bases not matched to a gene; V was cut back by 7 bases and J by 8 bases. The CDR3 bases are TGCAGCGCGTCAGGGGGCGATCGGGAAAAACTGTTTTTT. Translated: CSASGGDREKLFF.